This T cell receptor beta chain came from a study of T cells after posttransplantation cyclophosphamide. The method was immunoSEQ multiplex PCR; TCRdb's version includes in-frame clones alone and lacks a portion of them. The profile covers 35,000 to 55,000 clones, none occurring a single time. The CDR3 contains 14 residues. Per germline, CDR1 SNHLY and CDR2 FYNNEI. V was cut by 6 bases and J by 5 bases, with 11 bases left in between. This clone was seen many times. The V and J genes are TRBV2 and TRBJ1-6; D might be TRBD1 (6 bases). This clonotype was obtained from a man aged 40-55 years in good health, CMV-negative, and a related stem cell transplant donor. Sequencing was carried out using PBMCs. As DNA, the CDR3 is TGTGCCAGCAGGGGACATCAGGATAATTCACCCCTCCACTTT. Translating it yields CASRGHQDNSPLHF.